This T cell receptor (beta chain) was captured in a study of blood T cell repertoires in COVID-19. Overall study context: Samples representing acute and convalescent COVID-19 were sourced from the United States, Italy and Spain. T cells, B-cell-depleted T cells, or PBMCs provided the cDNA or gDNA that served as material.

The CDR3 extends over 14 amino acids. V dropped 5 bases and J dropped 3; count of bases not matched to a gene: 3. CDR1 is SGHTA, CDR2 FQGNSA, per germline. Original processing notes: Amplification of reference gene primers provided the estimated nucleated cell counts. TCRdb's table, derived via immunoSEQ multiplex PCR, lists solely in-frame clones and lacks some. Clonal size and the V and J genes are those of that table, whereas D and trimming came from the DNA. Of 55,000 to 65,000 clones in the sample, roughly three quarters were seen once. This receptor was obtained from a man aged 55 to 70 with acute or convalescent COVID-19. The chain combines TRBV7-2 with TRBJ1-4, with 7 bases identical to TRBD1. The material sequenced was peripheral blood. CDR3 protein: CASSGGQSNEKLFF. CDR3 in DNA: TGTGCCAGCAGCGGGGGACAGTCTAATGAAAAACTGTTTTTT.